Following are 13 T cell receptor beta chains from one sample sequenced in a study of OX40 agonist ivuxolimab in advanced cancers. Here immunoSEQ multiplex PCR was the method, and the copy in TCRdb shows in-frame clones only, minus some. The table records tens of thousands of clones, 83% of them present only once. Material: CD4+ or CD8+ T cells sorted from blood, obtained in a trial of the OX40 agonist ivuxolimab. These receptors all stem from an adult with an advanced solid tumor such as melanoma, head and neck, liver or kidney cancer.

The chain is built from TRBV19 and TRBJ1-3, with unresolved D. This CDR3 comprises 14 residues. With 3 bases removed from V and 0 bases from J, the gap between germline ends came to 6 bases. Germline V gene lookup returns CDR1 LNHDA and CDR2 SQIVND (reference sequence). CDR3 bases: TGTGCCAGTAGTATCGACACCTCTGGAAACACCATATATTTT. Translated: CASSIDTSGNTIYF.

The V gene is TRBV7-2, the J gene TRBJ1-6; D remains unclear. This CDR3 is 14 amino acids long. In germline, CDR1 is SGHTA, CDR2 FQGNSA. V shed 2 bases and J shed 5 bases, with 7 bases lying between them. CDR3 in DNA: TGTGCCAGCAGCTTAAGGACGGATAATTCACCCCTCCACTTT. It specifies CASSLRTDNSPLHF.

The genes are TRBV5-6 and TRBJ2-7; maybe TRBD1 (7 bases). CDR1 SGHDT and CDR2 YYEEEE come from the germline V gene. V lost 7 bases and J 3 bases, leaving 17 bases between the germline ends. The CDR3 is 14 residues long. For the CDR3, the DNA is TGTGCCAGCGTGCTATACAGGGGAGGCTACGAGCAGTACTTC. It encodes CASVLYRGGYEQYF.

The sample holds a few counts of this clone. The chain has TRBV11-1 and TRBJ2-2; no clear D gene. V was cut by 1 base and J by 5 bases, with 8 bases left in between. This CDR3 contains 14 residues. Germline CDR1 and CDR2: SGHAT and FQDESV (reference sequence). CDR3 bases: TGTGCCAGCAGCTTAGATTGGCCGACCGGGGAGCTGTTTTTT. It translates to CASSLDWPTGELFF.

This chain joins TRBV5-1 and TRBJ2-1, with D maybe TRBD1 (5 bases). Germline V CDR1 and CDR2: SGHRS, YFSETQ. V was trimmed by 0 bases and J by 7 bases, leaving 11 bases between them. The CDR3 sequence is 14 residues long. The CDR3 DNA follows: TGCGCCAGCAGCTTGGAAGGCAGGGTAAATGAGCAGTTCTTC. It codes for CASSLEGRVNEQFF.

V and J are TRBV6-5 and TRBJ1-6; D uncertain. The CDR3 sequence is 15 residues long. Trimming pared 5 bases from V and 9 bases from J, leaving 17 bases between. The germline V gene has CDR1 MNHEY and CDR2 SVGAGI. The CDR3 reads CASSTRSGPSSPLHF. DNA for the CDR3: TGTGCCAGCAGTACGAGAAGCGGGCCTTCTTCACCCCTCCACTTT.

In its sample, this clone is medium-sized. The chain recombines TRBV6-1 with TRBJ1-5; the D gene is possibly TRBD1 (6 bases). The CDR3 length is 15 residues. V shed 2 bases and J shed 1 base, with 9 bases lying between them. Germline V CDR1 and CDR2: MNHNS, SASEGT. In DNA form, the CDR3 reads TGTGCCAGCAGTGAATCGGGACACAGCAATCAGCCCCAGCATTTT. Translated: CASSESGHSNQPQHF.

The chain links TRBV7-6 to TRBJ2-1; D gene uncertain. Trimming removed 3 bases from V and 4 bases from J, with 13 bases in between. The CDR3 is made up of 15 amino acids. Germline CDR1 and CDR2: SGHVS and FNYEAQ. The CDR3 DNA reads as TGTGCCAGCAGCTTCGGCGGTGACATATACAATGAGCAGTTCTTC. This gives the protein CASSFGGDIYNEQFF.

This clone was observed a handful of times. The rearrangement joins TRBV18 to TRBJ1-4; D uncertain. The V and J ends lost 3 bases and 9 bases respectively, with 11 bases between them. Germline V gene lookup returns CDR1 KGHSH and CDR2 LQKENI. The CDR3 has 13 amino acids. CDR3 coding DNA: TGTGCCAGCTCACCTCACCCCAATCAAAAACTGTTTTTT. This encodes CASSPHPNQKLFF.

The gene calls are TRBV5-1 and TRBJ2-3; TRBD1 aligns across 7 bases. Germline assignment: CDR1 SGHRS and CDR2 YFSETQ. This CDR3 comprises 13 residues. Germline trimming cut 4 bases from V and 1 base from J; bases unmatched to any gene: 0. The CDR3: CASSGQGTDTQYF. Written as DNA, the CDR3 is TGCGCCAGCAGCGGACAGGGCACAGATACGCAGTATTTT.

The chain employs TRBV30 and TRBJ2-7; D not certain. The V gene's germline CDR1 is GTSNPN and CDR2 SVGIG (reference sequence). The CDR3 has 12 amino acids. V lost 0 bases and J lost 6, with 9 bases in between. The CDR3 region has the DNA TGTGCCTGGAGTGTACAAGTAGCCGAGCAGTACTTC. Translated, it gives CAWSVQVAEQYF.

The chain uses TRBV11-3 and TRBJ2-7, with 10 bases matching TRBD1. Germline V gene sequence: CDR1 SGHNT, CDR2 YENEEA. The V and J ends lost 1 base and 5 bases, in that order; junction bases with no gene match: 5. CDR3 length equals 15 residues. CDR3 in amino acids: CASSLGQGALDEQYF. The CDR3 DNA reads TGTGCCAGCAGCTTAGGACAGGGGGCGCTTGACGAGCAGTACTTC. Variable domain in full (rest from reference TRBV11-3 and TRBJ2-7): EAGVVQSPRYKIIEKKQPVAFWCNPISGHNTLYWYLQNLGQGPELLIRYENEEAVDDSQLPKDRFSAERLKGVDSTLKIQPAELGDSAVYLCASSLGQGALDEQYFGPGTRLTVT.

The J gene is TRBJ2-5, the V gene TRBV6-5; TRBD2 is a possible D gene (6 bases). Germline CDR1 reads MNHEY; CDR2 reads SVGAGI. The CDR3 runs to 15 residues. The ends were cut back, 4 bases at V and 0 bases at J, with 12 bases in the middle. Here the CDR3 reads CASSSGLGYQETQYF. The DNA for the CDR3 is TGTGCCAGCAGTTCGGGACTGGGGTACCAAGAGACCCAGTACTTC.